This T cell receptor beta chain is drawn from a study of long-term antiretroviral therapy in people with HIV. V was pared by 4 bases and J by 5 bases, with 10 bases of the junction left unmatched. Germline CDR1 SGDLS, CDR2 YYNGEE. CDR3 length equals 16 residues. None of the participants with HIV were treated outside the United States. DNA was extracted from roughly 1-10 million thawed cryopreserved PBMC. A v3.0 immunoSEQ assay was performed at survey level. TCRdb keeps only in-frame clones here, not all; method: immunoSEQ multiplex PCR. The table has fewer than 45,000 clones, around 82% seen once. By sample fraction, this clone is medium-sized.

The sample consisted of unsorted PBMCs, taken 0.3 years after starting antiretroviral therapy. This chain uses TRBV9 with TRBJ1-3; 9 nucleotides match TRBD1. This TCR was recovered from a man aged 18 to 29 with HIV. The CDR3 DNA reads TGTGCCAGCAGCCCCTCGGACAGGGGAAATAGAAACACCATATATTTT. Protein product: CASSPSDRGNRNTIYF.